The 16 T cell receptor beta chains below were found in one sample sequenced in a study of cytomegalovirus exposure and HLA in healthy donors. The PCR ran on 60 Vbeta and 13 Jbeta primers. Profiling relied on immunoSEQ multiplex PCR, and the TCRdb table lists in-frame clones only, not all of them. The table lists about 110,000 clones, roughly three quarters of them singletons. Sequencing input: PBMCs. The receptors come from a man aged 18-30 years in good health and CMV-seronegative.

V usage is TRBV4-2 and J usage is TRBJ2-3, with TRBD2 as a possible D gene (6 bases). The germline CDR1 and CDR2 sequences are LGHNA and YNFKEQ. The CDR3 extends over 16 amino acids. V was clipped by 0 bases and J by 4 bases, with 14 bases between them. CDR3 in DNA: TGTGCCAGCAGCCAAGAGACTGGGCGGGGATCAGATACGCAGTATTTT. This translates into CASSQETGRGSDTQYF.

V is TRBV5-5 and J is TRBJ2-2, with TRBD1 matching over 9 bases. Germline-derived CDR1 and CDR2 are SGHKS and YYEKEE (reference sequence). V dropped 2 bases and J dropped 3; count of bases not matched to a gene: 2. This CDR3 has 15 amino acids. CDR3 coding DNA: TGTGCCAGCAGCTTTTGGGACAGGGACACCGGGGAGCTGTTTTTT. Residues: CASSFWDRDTGELFF.

The genes are TRBV7-6 and TRBJ2-7; 8 bases agree with TRBD1. CDR3 length: 14 amino acids. Per the germline V gene, CDR1 is SGHVS and CDR2 is FNYEAQ. V was pared by 2 bases and J by 0 bases, with 0 bases of the junction left unmatched. The CDR3, as DNA: TGTGCCAGCAGCTTACAGGGGGCCTCCTACGAGCAGTACTTC. Encoded protein: CASSLQGASYEQYF.

This clone was seen more than once but under ten times. The CDR3 reads CASSQVQGRTGELFF. CDR3 DNA sequence: TGCGCCAGCAGCCAAGTGCAGGGTCGCACCGGGGAGCTGTTTTTT. The chain is built from TRBV4-3 and TRBJ2-2, with D possibly TRBD1 on 5 matching bases. This CDR3 region has 15 residues. Trimming stripped 1 base from V and 4 bases from J, with 10 bases between. Germline values: CDR1 LGHNA, CDR2 YSLEER.

The rearrangement uses TRBV19 and TRBJ1-5, with 9 bases lining up with TRBD1. V lost 6 bases, J lost 3 bases, and 6 bases stayed unmatched. This CDR3 has 15 residues. The V gene's germline CDR1 is LNHDA and CDR2 SQIVND (reference sequence). The CDR3 nucleotides are TGTGCCAGTAGGGACAGGGGCTATGCCAATCAGCCCCAGCATTTT. It specifies CASRDRGYANQPQHF.

The CDR3, as DNA: TGTGCCAGCAGCTTCGCGGTGAACACTGAAGCTTTCTTT. Its translation: CASSFAVNTEAFF. The gene calls are TRBV7-3 and TRBJ1-1; D not resolved. The CDR3 runs to 13 residues. In germline, CDR1 is SGHTA, CDR2 FQGTGA. V was trimmed by 3 bases and J by 0 bases, leaving 5 bases between them.

The genes are TRBV27 and TRBJ2-1; 10 bases line up with TRBD2. The CDR3 totals 15 residues. Germline V gives CDR1 MNHEY, CDR2 SMNVEV (reference sequence). After removal of 2 bases from V and 9 bases from J, the junction contained 7 bases not matched to a gene. DNA for the CDR3: TGTGCCAGCAGTTTAAAGCGGGGGGGTTACGGTGAGCAGTTCTTC. Residues: CASSLKRGGYGEQFF.

CDR3 nucleotides: TGTGCCAGCAGCGGTTCCGGGACTAGCGGGGGGACACAACAATACGAGCAGTACTTC. Protein sequence: CASSGSGTSGGTQQYEQYF. V is TRBV9 and J is TRBJ2-7, with 15 nucleotides matching TRBD2. Germline CDR1 reads SGDLS; CDR2 reads YYNGEE. Trimming took 3 bases from V and 4 from J; bases not matched to a gene: 14. The CDR3 has 19 residues. The full variable domain, rest sourced from reference TRBV9 and TRBJ2-7, is DSGVTQTPKHLITATGQRVTLRCSPRSGDLSVYWYQQSLDQGLQFLIQYYNGEERAKGNILERFSAQQFPDLHSELNLSSLELGDSALYFCASSGSGTSGGTQQYEQYFGPGTRLTVT.

The V call is TRBV7-9, the J call TRBJ1-5; D gene ambiguous. Germline CDR1 reads SEHNR; CDR2 reads FQNEAQ (reference sequence). V lost 4 bases, J lost 3 bases, and 10 bases lay in between. This CDR3 has 14 residues. CDR3 DNA sequence: TGTGCCAGCAGCTATGGAGGTACCAATCAGCCCCAGCATTTT. Amino acids: CASSYGGTNQPQHF. The variable domain in full, with the rest retrieved from reference TRBV7-9 and TRBJ1-5, is DTGVSQNPRHKITKRGQNVTFRCDPISEHNRLYWYRQTLGQGPEFLTYFQNEAQLEKSRLLSDRFSAERPKGSFSTLEIQRTEQGDSAMYLCASSYGGTNQPQHFGDGTRLSIL.

This chain uses TRBV19 with TRBJ1-6; 7 positions match TRBD1. This CDR3 comprises 15 residues. Trimming cost V 2 bases and J 8 bases; bases outside gene matches: 6. The germline CDR1 and CDR2 sequences are LNHDA and SQIVND (reference sequence). The CDR3 region is CASSITAGGDSPLHF. CDR3 nucleotide sequence: TGTGCCAGTAGTATAACCGCAGGGGGAGATTCACCCCTCCACTTT.

This rearrangement joins TRBV2 to TRBJ1-4; D is undetermined. Trimming removed 4 bases at V and 5 bases at J, with 8 bases between. Germline V lookup: CDR1 SNHLY, CDR2 FYNNEI. This CDR3 region has 13 residues. CDR3 protein: CASSAGSNEKLFF. The CDR3 DNA reads TGTGCCAGCAGTGCCGGGTCGAATGAAAAACTGTTTTTT.

The V gene is TRBV4-1, the J gene TRBJ1-6; D is ambiguous. V was pared by 0 bases and J by 9 bases, with 9 bases between. Germline V lookup: CDR1 MGHRA, CDR2 YSYEKL. The CDR3 spans 14 residues. In DNA form, the CDR3 reads TGCGCCAGCAGCCAAGAAGAGGAGTTTTCACCCCTCCACTTT. Residues: CASSQEEEFSPLHF.

V and J are TRBV5-5 and TRBJ2-5; no reliable D call. V was cut by 3 bases and J by 5 bases, with 11 bases left in between. The CDR3 covers 13 residues. Germline assignment: CDR1 SGHKS and CDR2 YYEKEE (reference sequence). The CDR3 coding sequence is TGTGCCAGCAGCTGGTCTCGGCGGGAGACCCAGTACTTC. This translates into CASSWSRRETQYF.

V usage is TRBV11-2 and J usage is TRBJ1-1; 7 bases are shared with TRBD1. The V and J ends lost 6 bases and 4 bases, in that order; junction bases with no gene match: 5. Germline lookup yields CDR1 SGHAT and CDR2 FQNNGV. The CDR3 has 13 amino acids. The CDR3 nucleotides read TGTGCCAGCAGATACAGGGGTGTCACTGAAGCTTTCTTT. As protein: CASRYRGVTEAFF.

This clone was observed a few times. The rearrangement joins TRBV6-1 to TRBJ1-2; tentative D call: TRBD1 (5 bases). This CDR3 region has 11 residues. Per the germline V gene, CDR1 is MNHNS and CDR2 is SASEGT. Trimming shortened V by 6 bases and J by 6 bases, and 8 bases separated the two germline ends. The CDR3 DNA reads TGTGCCAGCAGGTTAGGGGATGGCTACACCTTC. Translation: CASRLGDGYTF.

The rearrangement joins TRBV6-5 to TRBJ1-1; D is unresolved. The germline V gene encodes CDR1 MNHEY and CDR2 SVGAGI. This CDR3 comprises 14 residues. V lost 5 bases, J lost 7 bases, and 17 bases lay in between. For the CDR3, the DNA is TGTGCCAGCAGTGAAACAGACGACTACAATGAAGCTTTCTTT. Residues: CASSETDDYNEAFF.